This entry concerns a single TCR beta chain. This sample was included in a study of regulatory T cells in long-lasting Graves disease. Library construction for TCR beta used iRepertoire HTBI primers and Arm-PCR of CDR3 regions. MiXCR, run by TCRdb on the multiplex PCR reads, gives a single entry per CDR3 protein. The data contain approximately 350,000 distinct CDR3 sequences, 16% of them singletons. This sample's time point: newly diagnosed GD, antithyroid drugs for less than 3 months. Following extraction of RNA from PBMCs, that RNA was used to make the TCR library. Nine milliliters of peripheral blood were drawn into EDTA tubes. V shed 4 bases and J 9 bases; nucleotides not matched to a gene: 12. Germline V gives CDR1 SEHNR, CDR2 FQNEAQ (reference sequence). The CDR3 is 18 residues long. The same data also contributed to another study, on T cells in Graves' hyperthyroidism and ophthalmopathy. In that study: An absence of ophthalmopathy progression within 18 months meant stable Graves' hyperthyroidism.

The clonotype originates from a woman aged 18 to 35 with Graves disease. This chain joins TRBV7-9 and TRBJ2-1; TRBD2 matches 16 bases. The sample in question was peripheral blood mononuclear cells (PBMCs), obtained at new diagnosis, from a patient treated with antithyroid drugs. The CDR3 spells CASSSGLGLAGGPREQFF. The DNA for the CDR3 is TGTGCCAGCAGCTCAGGGTTGGGACTAGCGGGGGGGCCTCGTGAGCAGTTCTTC. Together with reference TRBV7-9 and TRBJ2-1, the CDR3 gives the full variable domain: DTGVSQNPRHKITKRGQNVTFRCDPISEHNRLYWYRQTLGQGPEFLTYFQNEAQLEKSRLLSDRFSAERPKGSFSTLEIQRTEQGDSAMYLCASSSGLGLAGGPREQFFGPGTRLTVL.